Described below is a single T cell receptor (beta chain) sequence and its context. Primers for the PCR totalled 60 Vbeta and 13 Jbeta. Repertoires were generated with immunoSEQ multiplex PCR, while TCRdb's copy carries only in-frame clones and drops some. The sample comprises approximately 250,000 clones, over 75% of which are singletons, and roughly 0.45% rests with the top ten. This sample is part of a study of cytomegalovirus exposure and HLA in healthy donors. As for the study in general: Out of roughly 170 million T cells, an earlier analysis found 117 million unique TCR beta sequences in total. Samples from HLA-typed donors yielded about 85 million unique TCRs in an early data release.

J gave up 7 bases and V 5 bases, and 8 bases lay outside the gene matches. The CDR3 has 15 residues. In germline, CDR1 is MNHEY, CDR2 SMNVEV (reference sequence). The donors (healthy individuals) were bone marrow donors. The receptor's source is a boy aged 10-17 years in good health and CMV-seronegative. The rearrangement joins TRBV27 to TRBJ2-1, with 10 bases matching TRBD1. Sequenced sample: PBMCs. CDR3 DNA: TGTGCCAGCAGTGCTGACAGGGGGCTGGGGAATGAGCAGTTCTTC. This encodes CASSADRGLGNEQFF.